This record looks at one TCR beta chain sequence and its context. Its antigen is undetermined. This sample is drawn from a study of CD8+ T cells in alopecia areata. Study-wide findings and caveats: Clarity of TCR sharing across patients fell short of that in mice, possibly HLA-related. Greater clonality was observed in lesional scalp samples, especially alopecia totalis/universalis, versus normal scalp. Tissue-resident alphabeta T cells belonging to normal skin likewise get sequenced within scalp specimens.

PBMCs served as the source from which CD4+ and CD8+ T cells were sorted. In germline, CDR1 is SGHRS, CDR2 YFSETQ. V was clipped by 0 bases and J by 6 bases, with 9 bases between them. The CDR3 length is 14 residues. RNA extraction was followed by reverse transcription into cDNA, which acted as the sequencing template. Clones were sequenced by immunoSEQ multiplex PCR, and TCRdb holds only the in-frame ones, with some missing. The repertoire has roughly 140,000 clones, less than 75% of them found once; the top ten carry around 34%. The sample consisted of CD8+ T cells sorted from blood. This clonotype was sampled from a human donor in good health. The V gene is TRBV5-1, the J gene TRBJ2-2; possible D gene TRBD2, 6 bases. The CDR3 is CASSLAGRAGELFF. DNA for the CDR3: TGCGCCAGCAGCTTGGCCGGGAGAGCCGGGGAGCTGTTTTTT. Full variable domain (missing parts from reference TRBV5-1 and TRBJ2-2): KAGVTQTPRYLIKTRGQQVTLSCSPISGHRSVSWYQQTPGQGLQFLFEYFSETQRNKGNFPGRFSGRQFSNSRSEMNVSTLELGDSALYLCASSLAGRAGELFFGEGSRLTVL.